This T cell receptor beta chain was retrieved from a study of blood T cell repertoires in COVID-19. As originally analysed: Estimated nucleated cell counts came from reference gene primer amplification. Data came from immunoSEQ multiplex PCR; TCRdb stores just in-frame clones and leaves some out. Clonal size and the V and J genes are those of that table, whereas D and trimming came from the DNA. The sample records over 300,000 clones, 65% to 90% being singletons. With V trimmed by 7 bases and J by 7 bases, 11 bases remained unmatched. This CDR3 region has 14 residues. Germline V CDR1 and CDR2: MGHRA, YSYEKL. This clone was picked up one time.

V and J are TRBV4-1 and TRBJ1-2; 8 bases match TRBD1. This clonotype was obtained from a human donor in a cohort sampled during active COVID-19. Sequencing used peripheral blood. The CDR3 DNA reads TGCGCCAGCAACTATAACCAGGGGGCCGGTGGCTACACCTTC. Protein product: CASNYNQGAGGYTF.